The 32 T cell receptor beta chains in this list originate from one sample, sequenced in a study of T cell changes during pregnancy in multiple sclerosis. The repertoire was sequenced with immunoSEQ multiplex PCR; TCRdb's copy has only in-frame clones and lacks some. The top ten clones hold roughly 3.2% of a sample with 55,000 to 70,000 clones, 85% to 95% of them seen once. Here the sequenced sample was CD8+ T cells from peripheral blood mononuclear cells, taken in the third trimester of pregnancy. The receptors shown here come from a female donor in good health, enrolled as a control in a pregnancy study.

The rearrangement uses TRBV19 and TRBJ2-5; 7 bases match TRBD2. The junction had 8 bases not matched to a gene; V was cut back by 5 bases and J by 2 bases. The CDR3 runs 15 residues. Germline CDR1 LNHDA, CDR2 SQIVND (reference sequence). CDR3 nucleotide sequence: TGTGCCAGTAGTGCCCTCGGACTAGTACAAGAGACCCAGTACTTC. Its protein is CASSALGLVQETQYF.

Here the CDR3 DNA reads TGTGCCAGCAGTTTATACGGGGGGGGGCAAGAGACCCAGTACTTC. As protein: CASSLYGGGQETQYF. V usage is TRBV27 and J usage is TRBJ2-5; 8 nucleotides agree with TRBD2. V was pared by 1 base and J by 2 bases, with 3 bases of the junction left unmatched. The CDR3 is 15 amino acids. CDR1 is MNHEY and CDR2 is SMNVEV in the germline V gene (reference sequence).

The gene calls are TRBV19 and TRBJ1-6; no clear D gene. This CDR3 comprises 17 residues. V was shortened by 2 bases and J by 3 bases, with 14 bases between the two germline ends. Germline V gene data show CDR1 as LNHDA and CDR2 as SQIVND (reference sequence). In DNA form, the CDR3 reads TGTGCCAGTAGTATATGGGCGGACTCGGTCTATAATTCACCCCTCCACTTT. Protein product: CASSIWADSVYNSPLHF.

This clone was detected a few times. This chain uses TRBV27 with TRBJ1-2; D is unclear. The CDR3 length is 16 residues. Per the germline V gene, CDR1 is MNHEY and CDR2 is SMNVEV (reference sequence). V gave up 1 base and J gave up 0 bases, with 12 bases separating them. CDR3 residues: CASSLFARNTNYGYTF. Written as DNA, the CDR3 is TGTGCCAGCAGTTTATTTGCCAGAAATACTAACTATGGCTACACCTTC.

The rearrangement links TRBV7-9 to TRBJ1-1; TRBD1 is a possible D gene (5 bases). The V and J ends lost 1 base and 1 base respectively, with 10 bases between them. The CDR3 covers 15 residues. CDR1 is SEHNR and CDR2 is FQNEAQ in the germline V gene (reference sequence). The CDR3 region is CASSLVRVGNTEAFF. CDR3 nucleotide sequence: TGTGCCAGCAGCTTAGTCAGGGTCGGGAACACTGAAGCTTTCTTT.

This rearrangement joins TRBV7-2 to TRBJ1-5, with D unresolved. The CDR3 is made up of 14 amino acids. Germline V gives CDR1 SGHTA, CDR2 FQGNSA. The V end lost 3 bases, the J end lost 0 bases, and 6 bases lay between the germline ends. The chain's CDR3 is CASSFSGSNQPQHF. For the CDR3, the DNA is TGTGCCAGCAGCTTCTCAGGTAGCAATCAGCCCCAGCATTTT.

The chain combines TRBV5-8 with TRBJ1-6, with 8 positions matching TRBD1. Trimming at V came to 0 bases and at J to 8 bases, leaving 4 bases not matched to a gene. Germline V gives CDR1 SGHTS, CDR2 YDEGEE. The CDR3 length is 15 residues. The CDR3 DNA is TGTGCCAGCAGCTTGGGGACAGGGCGGCATTCACCCCTCCACTTT. Its translation is CASSLGTGRHSPLHF.

V and J are TRBV6-5 and TRBJ2-7; D perhaps matches TRBD1 (6 bases). The CDR3 length is 16 residues. V was trimmed by 2 bases and J by 0 bases, leaving 14 bases between them. Germline V gene data show CDR1 as MNHEY and CDR2 as SVGAGI. DNA of the CDR3: TGTGCCAGCAGTTACAGTAGGGACAAAAACTCCTACGAGCAGTACTTC. Translating it yields CASSYSRDKNSYEQYF.

A single count supports this clone. The chain has TRBV7-9 and TRBJ1-4; no firm D call. Trimming cost V 3 bases and J 5 bases, with 13 bases left between them. Germline V gene sequence: CDR1 SEHNR, CDR2 FQNEAQ (reference sequence). This CDR3 is built from 15 residues. CDR3 in DNA: TGTGCCAGCAGCTTCGCAAGCGGTGAGAATGAAAAACTGTTTTTT. It is translated as CASSFASGENEKLFF.

The chain has TRBV6-5 and TRBJ2-5; D is possibly TRBD1 (5 bases). Germline CDR1 and CDR2: MNHEY and SVGAGI. The CDR3 is made up of 14 amino acids. Trimming pared 5 bases from V and 2 bases from J, leaving 12 bases between. CDR3 nucleotide sequence: TGTGCCAGCAGTCTAGGGGTCGGGCAAGAGACCCAGTACTTC. It yields the protein CASSLGVGQETQYF.

This chain links TRBV20-1 with TRBJ1-2; D gene ambiguous. With 6 bases removed from V and 3 bases from J, the gap between germline ends came to 2 bases. Germline V gene lookup returns CDR1 DFQATT and CDR2 SNEGSKA (reference sequence). The CDR3 has 9 residues. The DNA of the CDR3 is TGCAGTGCCTACTATGGCTACACCTTC. It encodes CSAYYGYTF.

The rearrangement uses TRBV19 and TRBJ1-4; the match to TRBD1 covers 8 bases. The J segment lost 6 bases and the V segment lost 6 bases, leaving 12 bases of the junction unmatched. The CDR3 has 16 amino acids. Germline V gene data show CDR1 as LNHDA and CDR2 as SQIVND (reference sequence). In DNA, the CDR3 is TGTGCCAGTAGGCGAAAGCCGGGACAGGAATATGAAAAACTGTTTTTT. This gives the protein CASRRKPGQEYEKLFF. Full variable domain (rest looked up from reference TRBV19 and TRBJ1-4): DGGITQSPKYLFRKEGQNVTLSCEQNLNHDAMYWYRQDPGQGLRLIYYSQIVNDFQKGDIAEGYSVSREKKESFPLTVTSAQKNPTAFYLCASRRKPGQEYEKLFFGSGTQLSVL.

The chain carries TRBV7-9 and TRBJ2-7; 12 bases map to TRBD1. Trimming at V came to 5 bases and at J to 4 bases, leaving 9 bases not matched to a gene. The germline V gene has CDR1 SEHNR and CDR2 FQNEAQ (reference sequence). The CDR3 is 16 amino acids. CDR3 sequence reads: CASSPGGQGALYEQYF. In nucleotides, the CDR3 is TGTGCCAGCAGCCCGGGGGGACAGGGGGCATTATACGAGCAGTACTTC. Based on the CDR3 plus reference TRBV7-9 and TRBJ2-7, the full variable domain is DTGVSQNPRHKITKRGQNVTFRCDPISEHNRLYWYRQTLGQGPEFLTYFQNEAQLEKSRLLSDRFSAERPKGSFSTLEIQRTEQGDSAMYLCASSPGGQGALYEQYFGPGTRLTVT.

The J gene is TRBJ1-2, the V gene TRBV5-1; 10 bases line up with TRBD1. Trimming removed 0 bases from V and 7 bases from J; junction bases left unmatched: 3. Germline-derived CDR1 and CDR2 are SGHRS and YFSETQ. CDR3 length: 14 amino acids. The CDR3 sequence is CASSLEGQGLGYTF. The CDR3 DNA reads as TGCGCCAGCAGCTTGGAGGGACAGGGGCTTGGCTACACCTTC.

This chain uses TRBV4-2 with TRBJ2-3; unclear D gene. Germline-derived CDR1 and CDR2 are LGHNA and YNFKEQ. The CDR3 spans 12 residues. Trimming removed 0 bases from V and 6 bases from J, with 4 bases in between. The CDR3: CASSQDQDTQYF. CDR3 nucleotides: TGTGCCAGCAGCCAAGATCAGGATACGCAGTATTTT.

This chain links TRBV27 with TRBJ1-1; 9 bases fit TRBD1. With 2 bases clipped from V and 4 bases from J, the junction kept 8 bases outside the gene matches. This CDR3 comprises 16 residues. Looked up from germline, CDR1 is MNHEY and CDR2 is SMNVEV (reference sequence). CDR3 region: CASSLIWTGAGTEAFF. The CDR3 nucleotides are TGTGCCAGCAGTTTAATCTGGACAGGGGCCGGCACTGAAGCTTTCTTT.

The chain is built from TRBV7-8 and TRBJ1-4; the D gene is possibly TRBD1 (5 bases). The CDR3 totals 15 residues. Per the germline V gene, CDR1 is SGHVS and CDR2 is FQNEAQ. V lost 4 bases and J lost 0, with 9 bases in between. The CDR3 bases are TGTGCCAGCAGCTCGACAGATGCAACTAATGAAAAACTGTTTTTT. Its protein is CASSSTDATNEKLFF.

CDR3 residues: CASSNSGGTYNEQFF. The DNA of the CDR3 is TGTGCCAGCAGCAATAGCGGGGGGACCTACAATGAGCAGTTCTTC. V and J are TRBV7-6 and TRBJ2-1; 10 bases align to TRBD2. The CDR3 runs 15 residues. In germline, CDR1 is SGHVS, CDR2 FNYEAQ. With 5 bases clipped from V and 2 bases from J, the junction kept 3 bases outside the gene matches. Drawing the rest from reference TRBV7-6 and TRBJ2-1, the complete variable domain is GAGVSQSPRYKVTKRGQDVALRCDPISGHVSLYWYRQALGQGPEFLTYFNYEAQQDKSGLPNDRFSAERPEGSISTLTIQRTEQRDSAMYRCASSNSGGTYNEQFFGPGTRLTVL.

This chain joins TRBV19 and TRBJ1-5; the D gene is possibly TRBD1 (5 bases). This CDR3 has 13 residues. Germline values: CDR1 LNHDA, CDR2 SQIVND (reference sequence). The V end was cut by 8 bases, the J end by 0 bases, with 8 bases between. As DNA, the CDR3 is TGTGCCAGTTCGGGGGATAGCAATCAGCCCCAGCATTTT. Residues: CASSGDSNQPQHF.

The V and J genes are TRBV7-6 and TRBJ2-1, with unresolved D. CDR3 length: 17 amino acids. The germline gives CDR1 SGHVS, CDR2 FNYEAQ. Trimming left V 1 base short and J 0 bases short, with 13 bases between. CDR3 bases: TGTGCCAGCAGCTTAGGGTGGTCCTCGAGCTCCTACAATGAGCAGTTCTTC. This gives the protein CASSLGWSSSSYNEQFF.

This clone was found a few times. V gene TRBV28 combines with J gene TRBJ1-6; TRBD1 is a possible D gene (5 bases). Between the trimmed V and J ends, which lost 1 base and 9 bases, there was a span of 10 bases. This CDR3 is 14 amino acids long. The germline V gene encodes CDR1 MDHEN and CDR2 SYDVKM. The CDR3 nucleotides are TGTGCCAGCAGTTTATCCGAAGGGGTTTCACCCCTCCACTTT. This encodes CASSLSEGVSPLHF.

The chain combines TRBV14 with TRBJ1-3; D remains ambiguous. The V gene lost 0 bases and the J gene lost 3 bases, with 12 bases spanning the gap. Germline CDR1 is SGHDN and CDR2 is FVKESK. The CDR3 runs to 16 residues. The CDR3 loop is CASSQDSQDYGNTIYF. CDR3 DNA sequence: TGTGCCAGCAGCCAAGATAGTCAGGATTATGGAAACACCATATATTTT.

CDR3 loop: CARSLMMGQSHQPQHF. CDR3 in DNA: TGTGCCAGAAGCTTGATGATGGGACAGAGCCATCAGCCCCAGCATTTT. The rearrangement uses TRBV5-3 and TRBJ1-5; 7 bases are shared with TRBD1. TRBV5-3 has ORF status, its function being uncertain. With V trimmed by 1 base and J by 5 bases, 9 bases remained unmatched. The CDR3 loop spans 16 amino acids.

V gene TRBV10-3 combines with J gene TRBJ2-7; D remains unclear. V lost 3 bases and J 3 bases, leaving 9 bases between the germline ends. The germline V gene has CDR1 ENHRY and CDR2 SYGVKD. The CDR3 length is 13 residues. The CDR3 region has the DNA TGTGCCATCAGTGATGAACAGCACTACGAGCAGTACTTC. Its translation: CAISDEQHYEQYF.

V usage is TRBV30 and J usage is TRBJ1-4, with D maybe TRBD1 (5 bases). The CDR3 is 15 residues long. Trimming left V 1 base short and J 0 bases short, with 9 bases between. Germline CDR1 GTSNPN, CDR2 SVGIG (reference sequence). The CDR3: CAWSDRSATNEKLFF. CDR3 nucleotides: TGTGCCTGGAGTGACAGGTCTGCAACTAATGAAAAACTGTTTTTT.

The V gene is TRBV9, the J gene TRBJ2-1; 10 nucleotides align to TRBD2. Germline CDR1 SGDLS, CDR2 YYNGEE. The V segment lost 4 bases and the J segment 7 bases; nucleotides outside the gene matches: 8. The CDR3 covers 15 residues. For the CDR3, the DNA is TGTGCCAGCAGCCCCCGCCTAGCGGGGGAGAATGAGCAGTTCTTC. It yields the protein CASSPRLAGENEQFF.

This chain links TRBV9 with TRBJ2-1, with TRBD2 matching 8 bases. The germline CDR1 and CDR2 sequences are SGDLS and YYNGEE. J gave up 9 bases and V 4 bases, and 9 bases lay outside the gene matches. The CDR3 is 14 residues long. The CDR3 DNA sequence: TGTGCCAGCAGCACCGAGGACCTAGCGGGTGAGCAGTTCTTC. The encoded protein is CASSTEDLAGEQFF.

The chain joins TRBV11-2 to TRBJ2-2, with D possibly being TRBD1 (6 bases). The CDR3 extends over 18 amino acids. Trimming shortened V by 2 bases and J by 1 base, and 17 bases separated the two germline ends. Germline V CDR1 and CDR2: SGHAT, FQNNGV. CDR3 sequence reads: CASSLFGTPARNTGELFF. The CDR3 DNA is TGTGCCAGCAGCTTATTCGGGACACCAGCGAGGAACACCGGGGAGCTGTTTTTT.

This CDR3 reads CSVKTGTGSDGELFF. The CDR3 region has the DNA TGCAGCGTTAAGACCGGGACAGGGTCGGACGGGGAGCTGTTTTTT. V gene TRBV29-1 combines with J gene TRBJ2-2, with TRBD1 matching 9 bases. V lost 5 bases to trimming and J lost 7 bases; unmatched junction nucleotides: 11. The CDR3 runs to 15 residues. Germline lookup yields CDR1 SQVTM and CDR2 ANQGSEA.

This chain uses TRBV14 with TRBJ1-1, with TRBD1 matching over 10 bases. This CDR3 is built from 14 residues. J lost 5 bases, V lost 4 bases, and 4 bases had no gene match. Germline CDR1 SGHDN, CDR2 FVKESK. Here the CDR3 reads CASSPWTGGTEAFF. The CDR3, as DNA: TGTGCCAGCAGCCCTTGGACAGGGGGGACTGAAGCTTTCTTT.

The rearrangement uses TRBV11-2 and TRBJ1-4; the D gene is possibly TRBD1 (5 bases). The V gene's germline CDR1 is SGHAT and CDR2 FQNNGV. This CDR3 has 15 amino acids. V was trimmed by 4 bases and J by 7 bases, leaving 16 bases between them. The CDR3 region has the DNA TGTGCCAGCAGCTATAGCGGGGACTACGGTGAAAAACTGTTTTTT. Translated, it gives CASSYSGDYGEKLFF.

The rearrangement joins TRBV5-1 to TRBJ1-1, with no clear D. The CDR3 has 14 residues. Deletions cut 1 base from V and 4 bases from J, with 11 bases between. The germline V gene has CDR1 SGHRS and CDR2 YFSETQ. CDR3 in amino acids: CASSLIGEVTEAFF. CDR3 in DNA: TGCGCCAGCAGCTTGATTGGAGAGGTCACTGAAGCTTTCTTT.